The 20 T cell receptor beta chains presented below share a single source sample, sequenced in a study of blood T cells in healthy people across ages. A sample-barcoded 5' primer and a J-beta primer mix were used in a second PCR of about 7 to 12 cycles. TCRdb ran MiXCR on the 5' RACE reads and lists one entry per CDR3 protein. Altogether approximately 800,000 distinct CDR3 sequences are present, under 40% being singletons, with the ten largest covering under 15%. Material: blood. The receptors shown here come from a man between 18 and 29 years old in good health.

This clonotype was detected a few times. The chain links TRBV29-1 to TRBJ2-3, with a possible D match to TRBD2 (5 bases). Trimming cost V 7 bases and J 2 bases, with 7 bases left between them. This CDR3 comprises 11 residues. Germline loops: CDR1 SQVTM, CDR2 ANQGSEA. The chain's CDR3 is CSGGVTDTQYF. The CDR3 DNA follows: TGCAGCGGGGGAGTCACAGATACGCAGTATTTT.

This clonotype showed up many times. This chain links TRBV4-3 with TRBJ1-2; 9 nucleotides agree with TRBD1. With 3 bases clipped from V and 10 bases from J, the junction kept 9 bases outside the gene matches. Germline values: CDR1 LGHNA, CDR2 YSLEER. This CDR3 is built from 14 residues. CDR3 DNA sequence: TGCGCCAGCAGCCACCCCGGGACAGGGTCAATCTACACCTTC. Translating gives CASSHPGTGSIYTF.

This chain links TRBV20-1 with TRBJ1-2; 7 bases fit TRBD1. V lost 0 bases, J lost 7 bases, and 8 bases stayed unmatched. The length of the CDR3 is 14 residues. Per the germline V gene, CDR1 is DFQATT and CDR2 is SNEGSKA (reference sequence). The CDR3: CSARETGFSSGYTF. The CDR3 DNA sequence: TGCAGTGCTAGAGAGACAGGGTTTTCTTCTGGCTACACCTTC.

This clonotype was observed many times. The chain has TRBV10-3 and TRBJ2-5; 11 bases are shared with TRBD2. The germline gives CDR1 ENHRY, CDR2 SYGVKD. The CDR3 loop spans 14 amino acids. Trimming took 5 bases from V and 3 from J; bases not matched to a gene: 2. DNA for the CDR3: TGTGCCATCAGTCCGGGACTAGCGGAAGAGACCCAGTACTTC. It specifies CAISPGLAEETQYF.

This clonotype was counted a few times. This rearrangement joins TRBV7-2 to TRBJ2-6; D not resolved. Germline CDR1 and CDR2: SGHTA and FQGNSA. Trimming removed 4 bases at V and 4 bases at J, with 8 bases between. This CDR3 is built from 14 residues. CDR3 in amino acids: CASSSRAGANVLTF. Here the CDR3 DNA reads TGTGCCAGCAGCTCCCGCGCGGGGGCCAACGTCCTGACTTTC.

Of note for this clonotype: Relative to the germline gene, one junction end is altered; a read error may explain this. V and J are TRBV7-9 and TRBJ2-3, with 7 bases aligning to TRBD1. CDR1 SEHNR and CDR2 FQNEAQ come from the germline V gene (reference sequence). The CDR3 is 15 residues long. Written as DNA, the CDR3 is TGTGCCAGCAGCCGACAGGGTTCTAGCACAGATGCGCAGTATTTT. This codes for CASSRQGSSTDAQYF.

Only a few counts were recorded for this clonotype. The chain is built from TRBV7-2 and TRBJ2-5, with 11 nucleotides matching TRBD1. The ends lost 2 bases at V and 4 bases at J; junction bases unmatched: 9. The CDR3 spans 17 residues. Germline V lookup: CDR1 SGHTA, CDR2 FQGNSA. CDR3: CASSLHNPGQGGETQYF. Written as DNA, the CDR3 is TGTGCCAGCAGCTTACATAACCCGGGACAGGGGGGAGAGACCCAGTACTTC.

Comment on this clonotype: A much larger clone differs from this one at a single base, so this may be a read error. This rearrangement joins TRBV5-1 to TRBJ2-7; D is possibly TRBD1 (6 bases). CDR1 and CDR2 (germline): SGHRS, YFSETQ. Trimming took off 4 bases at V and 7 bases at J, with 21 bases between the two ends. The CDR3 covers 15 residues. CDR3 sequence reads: CASSVPGQHYNEQYF. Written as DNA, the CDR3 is TGCGCCAGCAGCGTACCGGGACAACACTACAATGAGCAGTACTTC.

The CDR3 DNA reads TGTGCCAGCAGTGAATATCGGAATGAGCAGTACTTC. Its translation: CASSEYRNEQYF. The V call is TRBV2, the J call TRBJ2-7, with no clear D. CDR1 SNHLY and CDR2 FYNNEI come from the germline V gene. Between the trimmed V and J ends, which lost 2 bases and 7 bases, there was a span of 9 bases. This CDR3 comprises 12 residues.

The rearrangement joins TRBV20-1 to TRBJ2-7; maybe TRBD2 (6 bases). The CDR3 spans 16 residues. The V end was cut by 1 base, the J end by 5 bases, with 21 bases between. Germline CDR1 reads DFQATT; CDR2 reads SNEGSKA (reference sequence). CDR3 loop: CSARGVSGSSYNEQYF. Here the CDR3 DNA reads TGCAGTGCTAGAGGAGTTAGCGGAAGCTCCTACAACGAGCAGTACTTC.

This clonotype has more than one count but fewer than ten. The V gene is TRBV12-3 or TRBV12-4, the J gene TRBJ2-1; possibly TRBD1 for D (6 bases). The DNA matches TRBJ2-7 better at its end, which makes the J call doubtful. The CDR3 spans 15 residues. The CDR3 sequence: CASSFNRVSYNEQYF. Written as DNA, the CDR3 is TGTGCCAGCAGTTTCAACAGGGTGTCCTACAATGAGCAGTACTTC.

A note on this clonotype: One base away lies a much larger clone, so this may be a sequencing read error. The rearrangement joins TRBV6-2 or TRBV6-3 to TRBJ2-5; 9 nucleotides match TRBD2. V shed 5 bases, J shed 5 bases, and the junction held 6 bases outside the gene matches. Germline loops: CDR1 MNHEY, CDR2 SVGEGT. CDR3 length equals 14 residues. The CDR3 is CASSAGTSIETQYF. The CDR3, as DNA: TGTGCCAGCAGTGCCGGGACTAGCATCGAGACCCAGTACTTC.

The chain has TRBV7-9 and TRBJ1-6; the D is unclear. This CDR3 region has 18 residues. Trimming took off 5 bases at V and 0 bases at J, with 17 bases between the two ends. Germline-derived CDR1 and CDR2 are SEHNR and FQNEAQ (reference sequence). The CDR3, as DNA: TGTGCCAGCAGCCACCATCGGACGGAGAGCTCCTATAATTCACCCCTCCACTTT. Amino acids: CASSHHRTESSYNSPLHF.

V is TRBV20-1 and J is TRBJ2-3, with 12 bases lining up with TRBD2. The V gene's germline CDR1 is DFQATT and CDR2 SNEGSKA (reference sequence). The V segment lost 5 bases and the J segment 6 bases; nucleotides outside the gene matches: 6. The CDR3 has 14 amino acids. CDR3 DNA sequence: TGCAGTGCTCACGGACTAGCGGGGCGGGATACGCAGTATTTT. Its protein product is CSAHGLAGRDTQYF.

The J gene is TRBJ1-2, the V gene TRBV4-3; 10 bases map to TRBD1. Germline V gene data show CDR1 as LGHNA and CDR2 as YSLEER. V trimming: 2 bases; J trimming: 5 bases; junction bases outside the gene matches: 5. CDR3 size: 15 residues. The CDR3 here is CASSQSRTGGYGYTF. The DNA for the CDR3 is TGCGCCAGCAGCCAATCCAGGACAGGGGGGTATGGCTACACCTTC.

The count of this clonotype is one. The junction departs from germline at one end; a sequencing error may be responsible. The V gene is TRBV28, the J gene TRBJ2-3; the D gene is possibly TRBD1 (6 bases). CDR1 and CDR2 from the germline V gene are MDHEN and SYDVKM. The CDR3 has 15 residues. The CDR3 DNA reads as TGCGCCAGCAGCCCCCCTGGACAGACCACAGATACGCAGTATTTT. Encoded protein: CASSPPGQTTDTQYF.

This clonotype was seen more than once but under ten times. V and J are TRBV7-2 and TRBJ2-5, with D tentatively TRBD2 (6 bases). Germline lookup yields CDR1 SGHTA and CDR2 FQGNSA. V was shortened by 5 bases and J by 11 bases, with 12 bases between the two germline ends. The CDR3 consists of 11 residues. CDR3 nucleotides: TGTGCCAGCAGCCCGGGACTTCAGCAGTACTTC. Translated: CASSPGLQQYF.

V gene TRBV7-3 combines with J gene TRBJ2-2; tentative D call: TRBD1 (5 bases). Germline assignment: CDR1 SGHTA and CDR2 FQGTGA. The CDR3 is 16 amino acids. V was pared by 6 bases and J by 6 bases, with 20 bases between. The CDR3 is CASRVTDSPLSGELFF. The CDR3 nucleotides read TGTGCCAGCAGAGTGACCGACAGTCCCCTCTCCGGGGAGCTGTTTTTT.

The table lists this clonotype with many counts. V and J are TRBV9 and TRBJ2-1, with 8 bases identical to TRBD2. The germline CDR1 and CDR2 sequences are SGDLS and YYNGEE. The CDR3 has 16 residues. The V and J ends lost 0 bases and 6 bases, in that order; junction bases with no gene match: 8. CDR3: CASSVDTGGLGNEQFF. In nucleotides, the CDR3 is TGTGCCAGCAGCGTAGATACGGGGGGGCTCGGCAATGAGCAGTTCTTC.

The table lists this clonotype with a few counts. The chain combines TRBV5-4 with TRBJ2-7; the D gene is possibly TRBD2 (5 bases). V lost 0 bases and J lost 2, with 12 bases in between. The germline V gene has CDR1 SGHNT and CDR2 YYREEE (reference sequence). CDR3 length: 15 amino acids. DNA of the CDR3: TGTGCCAGCAGCTTGGTACGGGGTTCTACCTACGAGCAGTACTTC. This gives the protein CASSLVRGSTYEQYF. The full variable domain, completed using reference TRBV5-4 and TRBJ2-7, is ETGVTQSPTHLIKTRGQQVTLRCSSQSGHNTVSWYQQALGQGPQFIFQYYREEENGRGNFPPRFSGLQFPNYSSELNVNALELDDSALYLCASSLVRGSTYEQYFGPGTRLTVT.